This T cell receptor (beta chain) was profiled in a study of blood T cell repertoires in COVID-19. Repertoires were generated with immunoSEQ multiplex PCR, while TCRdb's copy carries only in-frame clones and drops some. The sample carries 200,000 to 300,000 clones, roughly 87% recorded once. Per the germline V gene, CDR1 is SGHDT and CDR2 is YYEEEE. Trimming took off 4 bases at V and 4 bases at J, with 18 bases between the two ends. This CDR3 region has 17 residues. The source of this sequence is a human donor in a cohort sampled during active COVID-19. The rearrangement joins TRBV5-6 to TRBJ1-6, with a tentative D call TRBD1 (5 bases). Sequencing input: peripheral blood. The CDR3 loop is CASSPSGEGIYNSPLHF. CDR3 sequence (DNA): TGTGCCAGCAGCCCCTCCGGGGAGGGGATTTATAATTCACCCCTCCACTTT.